This T cell receptor beta chain came from a study of blood T cell repertoires in COVID-19. For the study at large: Sample material is recorded as cDNA or gDNA derived from T cells, B-cell-depleted T cells, or PBMCs.

Repertoires were generated with immunoSEQ multiplex PCR, while TCRdb's copy carries only in-frame clones and drops some. The sample has 250,000 to 300,000 clones, just over 90% seen once. Germline values: CDR1 SGDLS, CDR2 YYNGEE. Trimming cost V 0 bases and J 5 bases, with 8 bases left between them. This CDR3 contains 13 residues. This clone was picked up one time. Seattle's enrolled individuals joined amid active infection and were then monitored longitudinally. The chain is built from TRBV9 and TRBJ1-1; D unclear. The source is a woman in her 30s with COVID-19, enrolled during active disease. Sequencing used peripheral blood. CDR3 nucleotides: TGTGCCAGCAGCGTAGCATCGGGGACTGAAGCTTTCTTT. Amino acid sequence: CASSVASGTEAFF. Full variable domain (rest looked up from reference TRBV9 and TRBJ1-1): DSGVTQTPKHLITATGQRVTLRCSPRSGDLSVYWYQQSLDQGLQFLIQYYNGEERAKGNILERFSAQQFPDLHSELNLSSLELGDSALYFCASSVASGTEAFFGQGTRLTVV.